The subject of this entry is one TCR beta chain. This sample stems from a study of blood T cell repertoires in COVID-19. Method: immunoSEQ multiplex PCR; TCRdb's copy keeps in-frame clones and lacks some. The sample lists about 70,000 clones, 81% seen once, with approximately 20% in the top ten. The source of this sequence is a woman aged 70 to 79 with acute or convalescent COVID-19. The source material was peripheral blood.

CDR3 sequence: CASSGRDRGPEKLFF. Written as DNA, the CDR3 is TGTGCCAGCAGCGGCCGGGACAGGGGGCCTGAAAAACTGTTTTTT. The rearrangement links TRBV9 to TRBJ1-4, with TRBD1 identical over 12 bases. Germline V gene sequence: CDR1 SGDLS, CDR2 YYNGEE. The CDR3 covers 15 residues. V dropped 3 bases and J dropped 7; count of bases not matched to a gene: 4. Drawing the rest from reference TRBV9 and TRBJ1-4, the complete variable domain is DSGVTQTPKHLITATGQRVTLRCSPRSGDLSVYWYQQSLDQGLQFLIQYYNGEERAKGNILERFSAQQFPDLHSELNLSSLELGDSALYFCASSGRDRGPEKLFFGSGTQLSVL.